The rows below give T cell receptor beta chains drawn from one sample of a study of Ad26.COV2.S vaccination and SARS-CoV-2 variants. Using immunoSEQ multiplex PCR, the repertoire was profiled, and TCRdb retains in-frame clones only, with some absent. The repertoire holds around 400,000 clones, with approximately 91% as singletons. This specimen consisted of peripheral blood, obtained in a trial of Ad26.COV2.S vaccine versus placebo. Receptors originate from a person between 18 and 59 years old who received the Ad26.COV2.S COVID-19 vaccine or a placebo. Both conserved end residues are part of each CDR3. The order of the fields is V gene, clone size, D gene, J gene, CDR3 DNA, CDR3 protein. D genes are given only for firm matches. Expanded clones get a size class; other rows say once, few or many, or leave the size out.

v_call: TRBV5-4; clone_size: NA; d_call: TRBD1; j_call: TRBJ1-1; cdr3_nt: TGTGCCAGCAGCTTAGGGGACAGGGGGTACGCTGAAGCTTTCTTT; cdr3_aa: CASSLGDRGYAEAFF
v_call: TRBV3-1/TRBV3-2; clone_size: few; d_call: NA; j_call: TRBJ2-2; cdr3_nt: TGTGCCAGCAGCCAGACCGGGGAGCTGTTTTTT; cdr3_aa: CASSQTGELFF
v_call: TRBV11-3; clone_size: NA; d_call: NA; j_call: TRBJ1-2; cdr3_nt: TGTGCCAGCAGCCACCGGGACACCTCTTATGGCTACACCTTC; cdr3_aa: CASSHRDTSYGYTF
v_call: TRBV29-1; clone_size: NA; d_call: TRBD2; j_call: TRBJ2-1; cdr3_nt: TGCAGCGTTGTCGCGCCTAGCGGGAATGTGGCGTTCTTC; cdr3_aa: CSVVAPSGNVAFF
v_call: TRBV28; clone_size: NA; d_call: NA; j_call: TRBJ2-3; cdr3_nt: TGTGCCAGCAGTGAGGGGGGAGCGGCGAGCACAGATACGCAGTATTTT; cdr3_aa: CASSEGGAASTDTQYF
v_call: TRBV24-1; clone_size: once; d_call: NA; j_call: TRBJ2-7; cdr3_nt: TGTGCCACCAGTGACCAGGACTTGCCCTACGAGCAGTACTTC; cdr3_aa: CATSDQDLPYEQYF
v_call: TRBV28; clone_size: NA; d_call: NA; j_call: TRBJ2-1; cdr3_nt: TGTGCCAGCAGTTTAATGACCATCCCCTACAATGAGCAGTTCTTC; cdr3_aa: CASSLMTIPYNEQFF
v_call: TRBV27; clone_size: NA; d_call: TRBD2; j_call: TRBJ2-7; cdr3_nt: TGTGCCAGCAGTTCCCCTCCGGGGACTAGCTCCTACGAGCAGTACTTC; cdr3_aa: CASSSPPGTSSYEQYF
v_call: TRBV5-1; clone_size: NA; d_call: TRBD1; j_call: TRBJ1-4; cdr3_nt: TGCGCCAGCAGCTTGTCGGGGACAGGGTACGAAAAACTGTTTTTT; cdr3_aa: CASSLSGTGYEKLFF
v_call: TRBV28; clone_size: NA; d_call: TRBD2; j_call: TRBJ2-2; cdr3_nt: TGTGGGGCGGCGGGAGGGCCTCGGGAGCTGTTTTTT; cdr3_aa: CGAAGGPRELFF
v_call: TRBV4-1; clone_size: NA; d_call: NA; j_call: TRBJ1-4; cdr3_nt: TGCGCCAGCAGCCAAGAAGGGGTAGTGTTATCTGAGTTCGGAGGACTGTTTTTT; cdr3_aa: CASSQEGVVLSEFGGLFF
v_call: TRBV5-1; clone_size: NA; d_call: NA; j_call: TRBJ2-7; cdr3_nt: TGCGCCAGCAGCCCCGATGCTAACGAGCAGTACTTC; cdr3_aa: CASSPDANEQYF
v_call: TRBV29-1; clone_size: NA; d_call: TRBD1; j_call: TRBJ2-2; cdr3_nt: TGCAGCGTTTCCAGGGCAGGGGGCACCGGGGAGCTGTTTTTT; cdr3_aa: CSVSRAGGTGELFF
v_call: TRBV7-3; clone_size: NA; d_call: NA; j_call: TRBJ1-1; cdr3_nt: TGTGCCAGCAGCTTAGGGTTGGGGGACACTGAAGCTTTCTTT; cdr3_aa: CASSLGLGDTEAFF
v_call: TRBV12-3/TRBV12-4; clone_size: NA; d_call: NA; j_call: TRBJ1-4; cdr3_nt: TGTGCCAGCAGCCGGACAGTTGGCGAAAAACTGTTTTTT; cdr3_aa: CASSRTVGEKLFF
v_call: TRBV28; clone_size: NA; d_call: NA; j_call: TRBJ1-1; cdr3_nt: TGTGCCAGCAGTTTACCTGGGGGCGTGGGCACTGAAGCTTTCTTT; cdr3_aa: CASSLPGGVGTEAFF
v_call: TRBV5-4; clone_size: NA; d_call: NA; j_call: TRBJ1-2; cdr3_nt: TGTGCCAGCAGCCCCAGGGTTAACTATGGCTACACCTTC; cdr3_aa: CASSPRVNYGYTF
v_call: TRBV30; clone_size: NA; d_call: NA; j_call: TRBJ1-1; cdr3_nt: TGTGCCTGGAGTGACGTCAACACTGAAGCTTTCTTT; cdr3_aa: CAWSDVNTEAFF
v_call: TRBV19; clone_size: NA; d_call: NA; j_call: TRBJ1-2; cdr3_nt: TGTGCCAGTATGGGGGTACGTGGCTACACCTTC; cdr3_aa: CASMGVRGYTF
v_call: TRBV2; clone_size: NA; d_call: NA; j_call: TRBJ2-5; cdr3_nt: TGTGCCAGCAGTGAAGCGCGTGATCCATTCGAGACCCAGTACTTC; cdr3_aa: CASSEARDPFETQYF
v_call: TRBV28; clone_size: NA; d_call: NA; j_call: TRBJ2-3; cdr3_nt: TGTGCCAGCAGTTCGGCTATCCGGGACACAGATACGCAGTATTTT; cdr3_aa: CASSSAIRDTDTQYF
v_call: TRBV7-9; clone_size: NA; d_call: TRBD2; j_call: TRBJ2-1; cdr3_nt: TGTGCCAGCAGCTTTTCGACTAGCGGGAAGTACAATGAGCAGTTCTTC; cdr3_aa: CASSFSTSGKYNEQFF
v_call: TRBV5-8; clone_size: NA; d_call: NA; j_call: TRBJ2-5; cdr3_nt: TGTGCCAGCAGCTTGGCGAGCGATCAAGAGACCCAGTACTTC; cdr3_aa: CASSLASDQETQYF
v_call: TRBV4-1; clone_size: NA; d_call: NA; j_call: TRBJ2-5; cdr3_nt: TGCGCCAGCAGCCAACGAGACAGCCTCCAAGAGACCCAGTACTTC; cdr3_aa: CASSQRDSLQETQYF
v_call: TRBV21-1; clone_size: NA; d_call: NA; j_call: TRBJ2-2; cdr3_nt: TGTGCCAGCAGGCGAGATAACGGGGACACCGGGGAGCTGTTTTTT; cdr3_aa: CASRRDNGDTGELFF
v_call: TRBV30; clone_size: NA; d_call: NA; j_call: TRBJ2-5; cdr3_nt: TGTGCCTGGAGTCGGTCTAGCCAAGAGACCCAGTACTTC; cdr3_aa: CAWSRSSQETQYF
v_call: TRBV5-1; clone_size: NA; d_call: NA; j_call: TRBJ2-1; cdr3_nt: TGCGCCAGCAGCCATGGACTGGAGAAGAATGAGCAGTTCTTC; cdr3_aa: CASSHGLEKNEQFF
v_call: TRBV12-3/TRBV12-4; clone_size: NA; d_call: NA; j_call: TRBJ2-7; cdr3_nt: TGTGCCAGCAGTCCCCTTCCCTACGAGCAGTACTTC; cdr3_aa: CASSPLPYEQYF
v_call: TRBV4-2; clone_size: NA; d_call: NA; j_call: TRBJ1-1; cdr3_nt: TGTGCCAGCAGCCAAGGGCGCAGGACTGAAGCTTTCTTT; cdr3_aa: CASSQGRRTEAFF
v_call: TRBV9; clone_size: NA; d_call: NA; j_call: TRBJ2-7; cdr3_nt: TGTGCCAGCAGCGTAGGGTCGCAGGGGGGATGGTACGAGCAGTACTTC; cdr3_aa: CASSVGSQGGWYEQYF
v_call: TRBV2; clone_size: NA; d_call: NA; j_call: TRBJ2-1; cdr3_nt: TGTGCCAGCAGTGAAAGGAATGAGCAGTTCTTC; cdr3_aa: CASSERNEQFF
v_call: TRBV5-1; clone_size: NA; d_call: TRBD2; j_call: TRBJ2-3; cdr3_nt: TGCGCCAGCAGCGCGACTAGCGGGAGAACAGATACGCAGTATTTT; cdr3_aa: CASSATSGRTDTQYF
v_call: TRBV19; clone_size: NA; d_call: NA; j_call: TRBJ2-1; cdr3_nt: TGTGCCAGTAGTATAGCAGCGGTTCGCTCCTACAATGAGCAGTTCTTC; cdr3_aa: CASSIAAVRSYNEQFF
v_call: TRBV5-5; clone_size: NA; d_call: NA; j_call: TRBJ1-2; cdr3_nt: TGTGCCAGCAGCCGCGGTTATCCTAACTATGGCTACACCTTC; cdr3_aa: CASSRGYPNYGYTF
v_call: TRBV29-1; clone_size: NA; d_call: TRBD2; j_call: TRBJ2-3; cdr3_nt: TGCAGCGTTGTCGGAGCGGGAGGAAAAGATACGCAGTATTTT; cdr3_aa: CSVVGAGGKDTQYF
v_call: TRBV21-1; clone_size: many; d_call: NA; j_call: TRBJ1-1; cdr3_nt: TGTGCCAGCAGCAAAGCGCTTAGGACAGGGGAGGGAAACACTGAAGCTTTCTTT; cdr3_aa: CASSKALRTGEGNTEAFF
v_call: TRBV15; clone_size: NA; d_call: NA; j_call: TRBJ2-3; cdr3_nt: TGTGCCACCAGCAGAGATTGGAGGGCCGGCGCAGATACGCAGTATTTT; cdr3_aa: CATSRDWRAGADTQYF
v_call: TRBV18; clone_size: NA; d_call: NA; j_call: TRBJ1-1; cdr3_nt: TGTGCCAGCTCACCATCCTCGGACGGGACTGAAGCTTTCTTT; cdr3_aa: CASSPSSDGTEAFF
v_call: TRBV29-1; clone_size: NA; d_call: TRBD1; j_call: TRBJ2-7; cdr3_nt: TGCAGCGTGCTGACAGGGGTCCACGGCGACGAGCAGTACTTC; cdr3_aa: CSVLTGVHGDEQYF
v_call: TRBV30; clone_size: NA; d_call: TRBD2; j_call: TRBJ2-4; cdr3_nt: TGTGCCTGGAACTCCCTAGCGGGAGGTCCCCTGGGCAAAAACATTCAGTACTTC; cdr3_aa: CAWNSLAGGPLGKNIQYF
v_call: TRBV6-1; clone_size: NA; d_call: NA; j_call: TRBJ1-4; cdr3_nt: TGTGCCAGCAGTGAAGAGGGGACATTTAATGAAAAACTGTTTTTT; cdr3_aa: CASSEEGTFNEKLFF
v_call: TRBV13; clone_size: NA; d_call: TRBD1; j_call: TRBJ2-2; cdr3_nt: TGTGCCAGCAGCTTATTAGACAGGGGCTCCGGGGAGCTGTTTTTT; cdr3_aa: CASSLLDRGSGELFF
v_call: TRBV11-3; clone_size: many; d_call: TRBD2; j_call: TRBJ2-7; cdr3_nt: TGTGCCAGCAGCTCTCCCCATCTAGCGGGGGCCCCTTTCTACGAGCAGTACTTC; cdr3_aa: CASSSPHLAGAPFYEQYF
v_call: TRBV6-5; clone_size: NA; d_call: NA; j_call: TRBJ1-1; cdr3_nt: TGTGCCAGTGCCTTGTTCATGAACACTGAAGCTTTCTTT; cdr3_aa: CASALFMNTEAFF
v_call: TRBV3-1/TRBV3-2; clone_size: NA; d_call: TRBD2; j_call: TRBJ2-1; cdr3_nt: TGTGCCAGCAGCCCAGATCTAGCGGGCAGGCAGTTCTTC; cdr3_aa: CASSPDLAGRQFF
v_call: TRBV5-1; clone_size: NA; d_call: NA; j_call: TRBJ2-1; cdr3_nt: TGCGCCAGCAGCTTGGATGTTTTCCATCACAATGAGCAGTTCTTC; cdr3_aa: CASSLDVFHHNEQFF
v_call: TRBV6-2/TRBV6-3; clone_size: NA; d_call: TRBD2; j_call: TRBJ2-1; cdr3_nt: TGTGCCAGCAGTTACTCGAGTACAGCGGGAGGGTACAATGAGCAGTTCTTC; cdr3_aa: CASSYSSTAGGYNEQFF
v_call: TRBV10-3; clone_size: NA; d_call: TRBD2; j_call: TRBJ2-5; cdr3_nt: TGTGCCATCAGCCCGGGGGGGGCTAGCGAACAAGAGACCCAGTACTTC; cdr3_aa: CAISPGGASEQETQYF
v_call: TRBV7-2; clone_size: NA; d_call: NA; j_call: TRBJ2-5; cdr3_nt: TGTGCCAGCAGCATCACTGGGGCTAGGCAAGAGACCCAGTACTTC; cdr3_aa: CASSITGARQETQYF
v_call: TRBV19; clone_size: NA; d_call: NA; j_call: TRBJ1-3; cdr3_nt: TGTGCCAGTAGCAAGGGGTTAGGTACTGGAAACACCATATATTTT; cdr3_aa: CASSKGLGTGNTIYF
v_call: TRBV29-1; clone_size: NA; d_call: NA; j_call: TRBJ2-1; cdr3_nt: TGCAGCGTTCAAGGGGTGGGAGGTTACAATGAGCAGTTCTTC; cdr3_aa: CSVQGVGGYNEQFF
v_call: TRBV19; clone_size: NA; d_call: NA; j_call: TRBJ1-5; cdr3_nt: TGTGCCAGTAGTATCACCGGTGGGAGAGATAGCAATCAGCCCCAGCATTTT; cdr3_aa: CASSITGGRDSNQPQHF